Below, 29 T cell receptor beta chains from the same sample are listed, as sequenced in a study of cytomegalovirus exposure and HLA in healthy donors. The PCR ran on 60 Vbeta and 13 Jbeta primers. Profiling relied on immunoSEQ multiplex PCR, and the TCRdb table lists in-frame clones only, not all of them. The repertoire consists of 100,000 to 150,000 clones, with over 65% occurring once and the leading ten covering around 2%. The specimen sequenced was PBMCs. These receptors originate from a man younger than 30 in good health and CMV-seronegative.

This clone is a singleton in its sample. The chain joins TRBV6-5 to TRBJ1-4; possibly TRBD1 for D (5 bases). This CDR3 spans 15 amino acids. The V end lost 6 bases, the J end lost 7 bases, and 18 bases lay between the germline ends. The germline V gene has CDR1 MNHEY and CDR2 SVGAGI. CDR3 amino acids: CASSYDRSKTEKLFF. CDR3 nucleotides: TGTGCCAGCAGCTACGACAGAAGTAAGACTGAAAAACTGTTTTTT.

The rearrangement uses TRBV5-1 and TRBJ1-1; no clear D. Germline V gene sequence: CDR1 SGHRS, CDR2 YFSETQ. The CDR3 consists of 13 residues. V was clipped by 3 bases and J by 5 bases, with 11 bases between them. CDR3 in amino acids: CASSSEGRTEAFF. Written as DNA, the CDR3 is TGCGCCAGCAGCTCGGAAGGGAGAACTGAAGCTTTCTTT.

In this sample, this clone turned up once. V and J are TRBV27 and TRBJ1-6, with D unresolved. The CDR3 contains 13 residues. Trimming removed 0 bases from V and 6 bases from J, with 3 bases in between. CDR1 is MNHEY, CDR2 SMNVEV, per germline (reference sequence). In DNA, the CDR3 is TGTGCCAGCAGTTTATCCGGTAATTCACCCCTCCACTTT. This translates into CASSLSGNSPLHF.

The V call is TRBV9, the J call TRBJ1-1; 8 bases line up with TRBD1. The CDR3 is made up of 14 amino acids. Germline V gene sequence: CDR1 SGDLS, CDR2 YYNGEE. Losses at the gene ends were 3 bases for V and 3 bases for J; bases not matched to a gene: 4. CDR3 nucleotides: TGTGCCAGCAGCGGCGGACAGGGTGACACTGAAGCTTTCTTT. Residues: CASSGGQGDTEAFF.

This chain links TRBV18 with TRBJ2-7, with D maybe TRBD2 (6 bases). The CDR3 sequence is 16 residues long. Germline V lookup: CDR1 KGHSH, CDR2 LQKENI. Trimming shortened V by 2 bases and J by 2 bases, and 16 bases separated the two germline ends. This chain's CDR3 is CASSPRAGRTTYEQYF. Written as DNA, the CDR3 is TGTGCCAGCTCACCAAGGGCGGGAAGAACAACCTACGAGCAGTACTTC.

The chain links TRBV20-1 to TRBJ1-2, with unresolved D. The CDR3 runs to 11 residues. Germline values: CDR1 DFQATT, CDR2 SNEGSKA (reference sequence). V dropped 3 bases and J dropped 2 bases, with 4 bases sitting between them. CDR3 coding DNA: TGCAGTGCTAGTATCAACTATGGCTACACCTTC. It encodes CSASINYGYTF.

This clone was seen only once. The J gene is TRBJ2-5, the V gene TRBV7-9; 9 bases line up with TRBD1. The J call is uncertain, as TRBJ2-7 better fits the DNA end. The germline CDR1 and CDR2 sequences are SEHNR and FQNEAQ (reference sequence). This CDR3 has 16 residues. The CDR3 DNA reads as TGTGCCAGCAGCTTAGCCCCCGGGACAGGGACACACGAGCAGTACTTC. It encodes CASSLAPGTGTHEQYF.

The chain recombines TRBV4-3 with TRBJ2-3; 8 positions match TRBD2. The germline V gene encodes CDR1 LGHNA and CDR2 YSLEER. V shed 0 bases and J 8 bases; nucleotides not matched to a gene: 13. The CDR3 has 17 residues. The CDR3 sequence is CASSQDFRGGGRGTQYF. In DNA, the CDR3 is TGCGCCAGCAGCCAAGATTTCCGGGGGGGCGGTAGGGGTACGCAGTATTTT.

V gene TRBV19 combines with J gene TRBJ1-1, with TRBD1 identical over 7 bases. Per the germline V gene, CDR1 is LNHDA and CDR2 is SQIVND (reference sequence). The CDR3 has 14 amino acids. The junction had 3 bases not matched to a gene; V was cut back by 5 bases and J by 0 bases. This CDR3 is CASSDREMNTEAFF. As DNA, the CDR3 is TGTGCCAGTAGTGACAGGGAGATGAACACTGAAGCTTTCTTT.

The J gene is TRBJ1-4, the V gene TRBV27, with D perhaps matching TRBD1 (5 bases). Trimming removed 6 bases from V and 7 bases from J, with 12 bases in between. CDR3 length: 13 residues. Germline CDR1 MNHEY, CDR2 SMNVEV (reference sequence). The CDR3 region has the DNA TGTGCCAGCAGCAGGGTAGGATTTGAAAAACTGTTTTTT. This translates into CASSRVGFEKLFF.

The sample holds one count of this clone. This sequence joins TRBV19 and TRBJ2-7; D call uncertain. Germline V gene data show CDR1 as LNHDA and CDR2 as SQIVND (reference sequence). V was pared by 4 bases and J by 3 bases, with 13 bases between. The CDR3 loop spans 14 amino acids. For the CDR3, the DNA is TGTGCCAGTAGTAGGCCCGGGTTAGGCTACGAGCAGTACTTC. This translates into CASSRPGLGYEQYF. The full variable domain, with the rest looked up from reference TRBV19 and TRBJ2-7, is DGGITQSPKYLFRKEGQNVTLSCEQNLNHDAMYWYRQDPGQGLRLIYYSQIVNDFQKGDIAEGYSVSREKKESFPLTVTSAQKNPTAFYLCASSRPGLGYEQYFGPGTRLTVT.

V gene TRBV6-6 combines with J gene TRBJ1-4; perhaps TRBD1 as D (5 bases). CDR1 and CDR2 from the germline V gene are MNHNY and SVGAGI (reference sequence). V was shortened by 7 bases and J by 11 bases, with 14 bases between the two germline ends. The CDR3 extends over 12 amino acids. In DNA, the CDR3 is TGTGCCAGCACCCACTCCCGGGGGAAACTGTTTTTT. It is translated as CASTHSRGKLFF.

The chain combines TRBV13 with TRBJ1-2; 9 bases map to TRBD1. CDR1 and CDR2 (germline): PRHDT, FYEKMQ (reference sequence). The CDR3 runs to 15 residues. Trimming cost V 4 bases and J 2 bases; bases outside gene matches: 5. CDR3 nucleotide sequence: TGTGCCAGCAGCTCAACAGGGGGCGCGAACTATGGCTACACCTTC. It codes for CASSSTGGANYGYTF.

Worth noting for this clone: Additional DNA sequences in this sample encode the identical CDR3. The chain employs TRBV6-6 and TRBJ2-1; the match to TRBD2 covers 7 bases. Germline CDR1 MNHNY, CDR2 SVGAGI (reference sequence). The J segment lost 5 bases and the V segment lost 7 bases, leaving 8 bases of the junction unmatched. The CDR3 is 14 residues long. The CDR3 DNA reads as TGTGCCAGCACCTGGGGAGGGAGAGACAATGAGCAGTTCTTC. Translating gives CASTWGGRDNEQFF.

The V and J genes are TRBV2 and TRBJ2-7; 11 nucleotides agree with TRBD2. Germline CDR1 SNHLY, CDR2 FYNNEI. J gave up 4 bases and V 1 base, and 12 bases lay outside the gene matches. This CDR3 spans 18 amino acids. This CDR3 reads CASSEVRDRLAGKYEQYF. The CDR3 DNA sequence: TGTGCCAGCAGTGAAGTGAGGGACCGACTAGCGGGGAAGTACGAGCAGTACTTC.

This clone was recorded only once. This chain uses TRBV7-2 with TRBJ1-2, with 7 bases that match TRBD1. The CDR3 loop spans 14 amino acids. The trim removed 3 bases at V and 4 bases at J, leaving 5 bases unmatched. CDR1 is SGHTA, CDR2 FQGNSA, per germline. CDR3 sequence: CASSLAGQLYGYTF. CDR3 coding DNA: TGTGCCAGCAGCTTGGCGGGACAGCTCTATGGCTACACCTTC. Combining the CDR3 with reference TRBV7-2 and TRBJ1-2 gives the whole variable domain GAGVSQSPSNKVTEKGKDVELRCDPISGHTALYWYRQSLGQGLEFLIYFQGNSAPDKSGLPSDRFSAERTGGSVSTLTIQRTQQEDSAVYLCASSLAGQLYGYTFGSGTRLTVV.

The chain has TRBV5-5 and TRBJ1-1, with a possible D match to TRBD1 (5 bases). The CDR3 is made up of 15 amino acids. Germline-derived CDR1 and CDR2 are SGHKS and YYEKEE (reference sequence). V was trimmed by 1 base and J by 5 bases, leaving 15 bases between them. This chain's CDR3 is CASSLLSGVVTEAFF. CDR3 in DNA: TGTGCCAGCAGCTTGCTGTCGGGGGTGGTGACTGAAGCTTTCTTT.

This sequence joins TRBV6-5 and TRBJ2-3; D perhaps matches TRBD1 (5 bases). Germline values: CDR1 MNHEY, CDR2 SVGAGI. Trimming shortened V by 2 bases and J by 2 bases, and 14 bases separated the two germline ends. This CDR3 spans 16 amino acids. CDR3 sequence (DNA): TGTGCCAGCAGTTACGTCCCGACAGCCGCCACAGATACGCAGTATTTT. This sequence encodes CASSYVPTAATDTQYF.

The sample holds a few counts of this clone. The CDR3 sequence is CASSFGGPSSYEQYF. Here the CDR3 DNA reads TGTGCCAGCAGCTTCGGGGGGCCTAGCTCCTACGAGCAGTACTTC. The chain joins TRBV5-4 to TRBJ2-7, with D possibly TRBD2 on 7 matching bases. Germline CDR1 is SGHNT and CDR2 is YYREEE (reference sequence). This CDR3 comprises 15 residues. The V end was cut by 2 bases, the J end by 0 bases, with 12 bases between.

CDR3 loop: CASSYGGGSNQPQHF. DNA of the CDR3: TGTGCCAGCAGTTACGGGGGAGGGTCGAATCAGCCCCAGCATTTT. The genes are TRBV6-5 and TRBJ1-5; a weak D match, TRBD1 (5 bases). The CDR3 loop spans 15 amino acids. Germline assignment: CDR1 MNHEY and CDR2 SVGAGI. Trimming shortened V by 2 bases and J by 4 bases, and 12 bases separated the two germline ends.

V gene TRBV11-2 combines with J gene TRBJ1-1; no clear D. V was trimmed by 1 base and J by 5 bases, leaving 8 bases between them. CDR3 length: 13 residues. In germline, CDR1 is SGHAT, CDR2 FQNNGV. The CDR3 region has the DNA TGTGCCAGCAGCTTAGTCGGGAATACTGAAGCTTTCTTT. Protein sequence: CASSLVGNTEAFF.

The V and J genes are TRBV29-1 and TRBJ1-2; TRBD1 agrees at 9 bases. V lost 7 bases to trimming and J lost 3 bases; unmatched junction nucleotides: 12. Looked up from germline, CDR1 is SQVTM and CDR2 is ANQGSEA. The CDR3 has 15 amino acids. The DNA for the CDR3 is TGCAGCGACCATGATACAGGGGGCGCCGACTATGGCTACACCTTC. This gives the protein CSDHDTGGADYGYTF.

V gene TRBV9 combines with J gene TRBJ1-3; D not certain. V was pared by 4 bases and J by 8 bases, with 22 bases between. There are 16 residues in the CDR3. Germline V gene lookup returns CDR1 SGDLS and CDR2 YYNGEE. DNA of the CDR3: TGTGCCAGCAGCCCTTCTCCGCAGCCCGACCGGGACACCATATATTTT. Translating gives CASSPSPQPDRDTIYF.

This clone appeared a few times. V gene TRBV5-1 combines with J gene TRBJ2-1, with 8 bases identical to TRBD2. Germline V gives CDR1 SGHRS, CDR2 YFSETQ. J gave up 9 bases and V 4 bases, and 9 bases lay outside the gene matches. The CDR3 length is 14 residues. CDR3 bases: TGCGCCAGCAGCCCTATTATCGGGGGGGGTGAGCAGTTCTTC. Translation gives CASSPIIGGGEQFF.

The CDR3: CASSKPGDENGYTF. The CDR3 bases are TGTGCCAGCAGCAAGCCGGGGGACGAGAATGGCTACACCTTC. The chain carries TRBV7-3 and TRBJ1-2, with D possibly being TRBD1 (5 bases). The V and J ends lost 5 bases and 6 bases respectively, with 16 bases between them. The CDR3 length is 14 residues. The germline V gene has CDR1 SGHTA and CDR2 FQGTGA.

This rearrangement joins TRBV19 to TRBJ1-6, with 7 positions matching TRBD1. CDR1 is LNHDA, CDR2 SQIVND, per germline (reference sequence). The V gene end was trimmed by 7 bases and the J gene end by 4 bases; junction bases not matched to a gene: 7. The CDR3 loop spans 15 amino acids. CDR3 region: CASNDPGQYNSPLHF. The CDR3 nucleotides are TGTGCCAGTAATGACCCGGGACAGTATAATTCACCCCTCCACTTT.

The chain joins TRBV19 to TRBJ1-2; no reliable D call. With 5 bases removed from V and 2 bases from J, the gap between germline ends came to 9 bases. The germline gives CDR1 LNHDA, CDR2 SQIVND (reference sequence). The CDR3 has 13 amino acids. The CDR3: CASSFGSNYGYTF. Here the CDR3 DNA reads TGTGCCAGTAGTTTCGGGTCCAACTATGGCTACACCTTC.

The chain recombines TRBV27 with TRBJ1-2; maybe TRBD1 (5 bases). Trimming removed 3 bases from V and 2 bases from J, with 7 bases in between. Germline loops: CDR1 MNHEY, CDR2 SMNVEV (reference sequence). The CDR3 has 13 residues. This chain's CDR3 is CASSLRQNYGYTF. CDR3 nucleotide sequence: TGTGCCAGCAGTTTGAGACAGAACTATGGCTACACCTTC.

V usage is TRBV28 and J usage is TRBJ2-7; no reliable D call. The V end lost 4 bases, the J end lost 4 bases, and 5 bases lay between the germline ends. Per germline, CDR1 MDHEN and CDR2 SYDVKM. CDR3 size: 11 residues. This chain's CDR3 is CASSSPYEQYF. In nucleotides, the CDR3 is TGTGCCAGCAGTTCCCCTTACGAGCAGTACTTC.